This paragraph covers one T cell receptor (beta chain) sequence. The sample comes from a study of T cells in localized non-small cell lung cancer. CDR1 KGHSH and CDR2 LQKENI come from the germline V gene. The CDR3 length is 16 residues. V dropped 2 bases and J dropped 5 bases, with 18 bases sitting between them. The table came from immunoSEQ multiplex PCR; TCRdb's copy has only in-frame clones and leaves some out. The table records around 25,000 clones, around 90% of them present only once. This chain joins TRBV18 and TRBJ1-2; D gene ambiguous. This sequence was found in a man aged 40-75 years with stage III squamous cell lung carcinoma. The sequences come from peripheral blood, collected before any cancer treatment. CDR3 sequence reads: CASSPSLPMGGYGYTF. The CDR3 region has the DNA TGTGCCAGCTCACCATCCCTCCCCATGGGTGGTTATGGCTACACCTTC.